This TCR beta chain is from a study of T cell responses to AZD1222 COVID-19 vaccine. TCRdb's copy holds only in-frame clones and misses some; the assay was immunoSEQ multiplex PCR. The data contain approximately 160,000 clones, around 90% of them seen just once; the ten biggest clones take up approximately 4.4%. V lost 2 bases and J 0 bases, leaving 11 bases between the germline ends. CDR1 is MGHRA and CDR2 is YSYEKL in the germline V gene. This CDR3 comprises 15 residues. This clonotype was sampled from an adult in good health. Here the sequenced sample was peripheral blood, taken on day 0 of AZD1222 vaccination. The chain combines TRBV4-1 with TRBJ2-7; tentative D call: TRBD2 (6 bases). The CDR3 here is CASSQRSSASYEQYF. The DNA for the CDR3 is TGCGCCAGCAGCCAAAGGTCTAGCGCCTCCTACGAGCAGTACTTC.